This TCR beta chain was recovered during a study of blood T cell repertoires in COVID-19. About the study: Samples came from the United States, Italy and Spain, spanning acute and convalescent COVID-19. PBMCs, B-cell-depleted T cells, or T cells provided the cDNA or gDNA that made up the material.

As handled by the study authors: By means of reference gene primer amplification, nucleated cell counts were estimated. The method was immunoSEQ multiplex PCR; TCRdb's version includes in-frame clones alone and lacks a portion of them. V and J calls plus clone size are reproduced from that table; the DNA served to infer D and trimming. The data hold about 97,000 clones, with 81% observed a single time. The CDR3 extends over 13 amino acids. Trimming removed 0 bases at V and 13 bases at J, with 13 bases between. Germline assignment: CDR1 SGHNT and CDR2 YENEEA. The specimen sequenced was peripheral blood. V usage is TRBV11-3 and J usage is TRBJ2-4; D gene ambiguous. The sequence came from a man aged 55 to 69 with acute or convalescent COVID-19. Here the CDR3 DNA reads TGTGCCAGCAGCTTAGATCCCTTGAGCCCCCAGTACTTC. Translated: CASSLDPLSPQYF.